The text below deals with one TCR beta chain. Its cognate antigen has yet to be identified. Base qualities are missing; no much larger clone stands one base away. This specimen comes from a study of OX40 agonist ivuxolimab in advanced cancers. Regarding the research as a whole: Ivuxolimab, which targeted the costimulatory receptor OX40 (CD134), was an agonistic, fully human IgG2 monoclonal antibody. Three dose-escalation patients achieved partial responses, one with hepatocellular carcinoma and two with cutaneous melanoma. In the dose-escalation cohort, 70% to 90% of patients were male, and the mean age was around 60 years with a range of roughly 20 to 79. Intravenous ivuxolimab was administered to patients every 2 weeks at six dose levels: 0.01, 0.1, 0.3, 1.5, 3 and 10 mg/kg. Prior anti-PD-1, anti-PD-L1 or anti-CTLA-4 therapy was permitted, and 40% of dose-escalation patients had received checkpoint inhibitors. Peripheral TCRbeta sequencing was intended to test whether TCR sequence diversity was altered and clonal T-cell expansion was caused by ivuxolimab. The paper reports the monotherapy dose-escalation portion (N ≈ 50 patients) of the phase I ivuxolimab trial. Of the roughly 53 patients in dose escalation, about 20 had hepatocellular carcinoma, approximately 15 had melanoma, 9 had renal cell carcinoma and 9 had head and neck cancer.

Patients with a history of autoimmune disease or receiving systemic immunosuppression were excluded from the trial. Peripheral blood for TCR sequencing was collected from all dose cohorts at baseline, on cycle 4 day 1, and on cycle 7 day 1. Samples were obtained from an open-label, multicenter, first-in-human phase I dose-escalation trial of ivuxolimab. Adults with locally advanced or metastatic head and neck squamous cell, hepatocellular, melanoma or renal cell carcinoma were enrolled in the trial. Before TCR sequencing, CD4+ T cells and CD8+ T cells from peripheral blood were sorted into separate populations. For sequencing of the TCRbeta CDR3 region, genomic DNA was extracted from the sorted cells. The immunoSEQ Assay was used to sequence the TCRbeta CDR3 regions. This is the immuneACCESS table as TCRdb keeps it, with only in-frame sequences that have V and J called. A part of the clones is gone; compared with another copy, unresolved V genes explain less than half, and the rest is unexplained. A total of more than 75,000 clones appear in this sample, over 75% of them only once. 0.25% to 0.4% of the sample is taken by the ten largest.

Trimming costs V 0 bases and J 2 bases, and their ends lie 8 bases apart. CDR1 and CDR2 are drawn from the germline V gene (reference sequence): SGHNT, YYREEE. Including the terminal cysteine and phenylalanine, the CDR3 comprises 14 residues. Left in the record is the CDR3 DNA by itself, 42 bases read in frame from the first base. What the research found in general, with its limitations: At doses of 0.1 to 3.0 mg/kg, clonal expansion of both CD4+ and CD8+ T cells in blood was seen between baseline and week 6. Which antigens the clonally expanded peripheral T cells were specific for was not determined. After ivuxolimab, CD8+ T cells had more expanded clones than CD4+ T cells on average. Low levels of normalized T-cell clonal expansion were also seen in some nonresponding patients. In partial responders in the 0.1-3.0 mg/kg groups, normalized peripheral clonal expansion was found to be among the lowest, especially among CD8+ T cells.

This clonotype originated in an adult with an advanced solid tumor such as melanoma, head and neck, liver or kidney cancer. The sequencing used CD4+ or CD8+ T cells sorted from blood, collected in a trial of the OX40 agonist ivuxolimab. The V and J genes are TRBV5-4 and TRBJ2-5; no D gene call is confident. The DNA sequence is given as TGTGCCAGCAGCTTGGGAGGCAGTCAAGAGACCCAGTACTTC. Its protein product is CASSLGGSQETQYF.